The TCR beta chain under discussion was sequenced for a study of T cells expressing NK-cell markers. General observations from the study: Of CD8+ T cells, about 1.0-7.5% belonged to dominant NKG2C+ clonotypes in five or six donors.

The CDR3 runs to 12 residues. Germline V gene sequence: CDR1 KGHDR, CDR2 SFDVKD. The TCR beta cDNA came from 5'RACE template switching with UMIs. TCRdb reworked the 5' RACE reads into one entry per CDR3 protein, no DNA. Its clone listing holds about 380,000 distinct CDR3 sequences. Comment on this clonotype: Its antigen is as yet unknown.

The origin of this receptor is a man aged 18-70 years in good health. The source material was blood T cells: a sorted CD56 or NKG2C T cell subset, CD4+ or CD8+ T cells, or bulk PBMC T cells (not recorded which). This chain joins TRBV24-1 and TRBJ1-1; the D call from TCRdb, TRBD1, cannot be confirmed without DNA. The CDR3 is CATRGGRAEAFF.